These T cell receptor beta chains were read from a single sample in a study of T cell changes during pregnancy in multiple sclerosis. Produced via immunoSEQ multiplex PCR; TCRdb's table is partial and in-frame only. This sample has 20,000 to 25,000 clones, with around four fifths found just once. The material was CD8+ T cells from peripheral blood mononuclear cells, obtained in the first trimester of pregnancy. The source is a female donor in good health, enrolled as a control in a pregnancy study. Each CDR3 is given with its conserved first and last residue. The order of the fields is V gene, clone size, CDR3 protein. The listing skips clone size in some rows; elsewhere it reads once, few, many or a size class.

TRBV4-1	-	CASSQDDSAGANVLTF
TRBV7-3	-	CASSPGTSGTGRETQYF
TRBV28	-	CASSQGDYEQYF
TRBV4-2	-	CASSQADGNGYTF
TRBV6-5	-	CASSYSASMNTEAFF
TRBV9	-	CASSVSGDTGELFF
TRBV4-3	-	CASSQDRGDNEKLFF
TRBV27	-	CASSFGGVPTNEKLFF
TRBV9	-	CASSVDAGGNEQFF
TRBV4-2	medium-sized	CASSQDRGDEQFF
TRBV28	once	CASSLFGREGTDTQYF
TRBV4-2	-	CASSQGASGNEQFF
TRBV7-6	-	CASSLVGERAYEQYF
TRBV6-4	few	CASSADGRDTQYF
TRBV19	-	CASIKSGGELFF
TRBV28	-	CASSLIQGEAFF
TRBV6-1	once	CASSDRVASGANVLTF
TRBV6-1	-	CASSLSGSYNEQFF
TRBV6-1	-	CASSEGWTEIEAFF
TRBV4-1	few	CASSQQGQGDTEAFF
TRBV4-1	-	CASSQDLAREAGNTIYF
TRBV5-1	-	CASSLTSGDTGELFF
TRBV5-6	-	CASSFLQGEGGLSTDTQYF
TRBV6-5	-	CASRLGLPGEQYF
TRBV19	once	CASRETGTEAFF
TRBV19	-	CASSIEVGTGVAEQYF
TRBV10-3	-	CAISEWRGANYGYTF
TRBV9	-	CASSVQDRWETQYF
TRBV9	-	CASSVGGRAGYEQYF
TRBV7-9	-	CASSRQGANTEAFF
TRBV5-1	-	CASSATGTGDPNYGYTF
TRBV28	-	CASSREGQGGNEQFF
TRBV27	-	CASRDRDSANEKLFF
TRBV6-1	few	CASSEGRGGSVYEQYF
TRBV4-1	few	CASSQTDRATNEKLFF
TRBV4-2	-	CASSQSPGIQPQHF
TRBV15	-	CATSRALLGQGANGYTF
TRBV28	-	CASSLYTTTTYEQYF
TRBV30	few	CAWSAGTGGAGQHF
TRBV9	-	CASSVAPLSGDSYGYTF
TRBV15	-	CATREDRGRNSPLHF
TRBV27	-	CASSLQRGGKDTQYF
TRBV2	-	CASNEGGQQYF
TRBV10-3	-	CAITQGGNTEAFF
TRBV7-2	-	CASSSGQGVADTQYF
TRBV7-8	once	CASSLVMRQVWDTQYF
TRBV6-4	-	CASSDLGTSGVNEQFF
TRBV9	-	CASSVDRVNTGELFF
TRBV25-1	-	CASSEFWDRTPTNEKLFF
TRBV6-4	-	CASSARGSENSPLHF
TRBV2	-	CASSPNRGAGIAFF
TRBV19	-	CASSIIGGALYQETQYF
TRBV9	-	CASSSDPDRVNYGYTF